These T cell receptor beta chains were read from a single sample in a study of blood T cell repertoires in COVID-19. Sequenced by immunoSEQ multiplex PCR; TCRdb stores in-frame clones only, minus some. The data contain 150,000 to 200,000 clones, 70% to 90% of them singletons. Source material: peripheral blood. These receptors all stem from a woman aged 80 or older with acute or convalescent COVID-19. Each CDR3 is given with its conserved first and last residue. Size values are once, few and many counts, or a class for expanded clones, and some rows have none.

v_gene | abundance | CDR3aa
TRBV7-6 | - | CASSLAAGGPIEQFF
TRBV7-9 | - | CASRSTGFPTQYF
TRBV5-4 | few | CASPNIGQGSLNQPQHF
TRBV3-1/TRBV3-2 | - | CASSQQGTGSYNSPLHF
TRBV27 | once | CASRSSYNSPLHF
TRBV19 | once | CARGGPYVYEQYF
TRBV5-1 | - | CASSFHGLFSGNTIYF
TRBV24-1 | - | CATSDPPGQASGNTIYF
TRBV6-5 | few | CASSPRTGSSPLHF
TRBV25-1 | - | CASRDSRATGELFF
TRBV7-9 | once | CASSLPSGRGKETQYF
TRBV15 | - | CATSRNMQGYGNQPQHF
TRBV19 | once | CATLQGIDGYTF
TRBV19 | - | CASSMLRYNEQFF
TRBV6-5 | - | CASSYTGTAPGYTF
TRBV2 | few | CASSELAGGPAEQFF
TRBV3-1/TRBV3-2 | once | CASSPRNYPYNEQFF
TRBV7-2 | - | CASSRDRAGELFF
TRBV7-2 | - | CASSSNGGEDTQYF
TRBV19 | - | CASSMGRLEETQYF
TRBV4-1 | - | CASSQDRRGHYGYTF
TRBV12-5 | - | CASRRRGADTEAFF
TRBV5-6 | few | CASSLGIAGEAFF
TRBV7-2 | - | CASSFSGTSGSEQFF
TRBV19 | - | CASSSPGLGGYTF
TRBV4-1 | - | CASSRETSGRAADTQYF
TRBV7-9 | - | CASGRGGRIYNEQFF
TRBV9 | once | CASSPGRQNEKLFF
TRBV7-8 | - | CATKWDRGPGELFF
TRBV3-1/TRBV3-2 | - | CASSQVASYEQYF
TRBV6-5 | - | CASSSPGDREKLFF
TRBV15 | - | CATSTNRGSGELFF
TRBV24-1 | once | CATSDPYLAADTDTQYF
TRBV7-9 | - | CASSLDPETTDTQYF
TRBV7-2 | - | CASSQRTGGDQPQHF
TRBV24-1 | - | CATSEPGQNTGELFF
TRBV10-3 | few | CAISEGLPPEQYF
TRBV7-2 | - | CASSLGAASGNTIYF
TRBV19 | - | CATGPTGLNQPQHF
TRBV10-3 | - | CASRGSTSGPDTQYF
TRBV19 | - | CASSPLGGEQYF
TRBV2 | - | CASSEARTGEQFF
TRBV5-1 | - | CASSVGQSFNSPLHF
TRBV3-1/TRBV3-2 | - | CASRAGGSEAFF
TRBV18 | few | CASSSIQVMNTEAFF
TRBV12-3/TRBV12-4 | - | CASSRPGGTAFF
TRBV12-3/TRBV12-4 | - | CASTWDRAYGYTF
TRBV5-1 | - | CASSPGTGIEKLFF
TRBV7-2 | - | CASSWDSNTDTQYF
TRBV15 | - | CATSEGTGGYEQYF
TRBV5-4 | many | CASSAQGKAFF